A single sample gave rise to the 27 T cell receptor beta chains below, sequenced in a study of T cell repertoires in cytomegalovirus infection (dated by TCRdb to between 2018 and 2021). These reads were obtained on an Illumina HiSeq 1500. In-frame beta chains were kept once TCRdb had trimmed the public reads at Q25 with fastp and called clones with MiXCR. A single entry per CDR3 protein holds the most common genes and DNA from its merged rows. Counted in this sample were fewer than 950,000 distinct CDR3 sequences; about 33% of them appeared once. The ten largest make up roughly 12% of the sample. Explained via the paper, the treatment or condition label denotes: in vitro stimulation with specific CMV peptide epitopes to enrich CMV-specific T cells. Their antigens remain unidentified. The specimen comprised cultured CD8+ T cells from PBMCs, sampled from culture after CMV antigen stimulation. The receptors were gathered from a human donor in good health (CMV status not recorded). Some clones in this sample may be carry-over from other donors' samples.

The chain combines TRBV6-5 with TRBJ2-1, with D perhaps matching TRBD1 or TRBD2 (5 bases each). The CDR3 spans 14 residues. The germline V and J ends were trimmed by 2 bases and 7 bases, with 12 bases remaining between them. Looked up from germline, CDR1 is MNHEY and CDR2 is SVGAGI. CDR3 in DNA: TGTGCCAGCAGTTACGCAGGGTCGGGGAATGAGCAGTTCTTC. This gives the protein CASSYAGSGNEQFF.

This chain joins TRBV6-5 and TRBJ2-1, with D unclear. Germline CDR1 is MNHEY and CDR2 is SVGAGI. The V end lost 2 bases, the J end lost 0 bases, and 11 bases lay between the germline ends. This CDR3 is built from 16 residues. The chain's CDR3 is CASSYKTDSSYNEQFF. In DNA form, the CDR3 reads TGTGCCAGCAGTTACAAAACAGATAGCTCCTACAATGAGCAGTTCTTC.

The table lists this clonotype with a few counts. The chain is built from TRBV28 and TRBJ2-7, with 7 bases aligning to TRBD1. J gave up 4 bases and V 4 bases, and 7 bases lay outside the gene matches. The CDR3 length is 14 residues. Germline V gene sequence: CDR1 MDHEN, CDR2 SYDVKM. The CDR3 bases are TGTGCCAGCAGTTGGCAGGGGGAAATTTACGAGCAGTACTTC. It codes for CASSWQGEIYEQYF.

The chain joins TRBV29-1 to TRBJ2-3, with D unresolved. The CDR3 is 14 residues long. Germline CDR1 and CDR2: SQVTM and ANQGSEA. Trimming left V 3 bases short and J 5 bases short, with 15 bases between. The CDR3 region has the DNA TGCAGCGTTGATTCCAGCCTCATAGAAGATACGCAGTATTTT. Encoded protein: CSVDSSLIEDTQYF.

This clonotype was counted between two and nine times. The gene calls are TRBV28 and TRBJ1-5; D ambiguous. In germline, CDR1 is MDHEN, CDR2 SYDVKM. The germline V and J ends were trimmed by 3 bases and 4 bases, with 10 bases remaining between them. This CDR3 region has 14 residues. Written as DNA, the CDR3 is TGTGCCAGCAGTTTGAGGCCGACAAATCAGCCCCAGCATTTT. Its translation: CASSLRPTNQPQHF. Full variable domain (rest looked up from reference TRBV28 and TRBJ1-5): DVKVTQSSRYLVKRTGEKVFLECVQDMDHENMFWYRQDPGLGLRLIYFSYDVKMKEKGDIPEGYSVSREKKERFSLILESASTNQTSMYLCASSLRPTNQPQHFGDGTRLSIL.

The V call is TRBV27, the J call TRBJ2-2; no clear D. CDR1 and CDR2 (germline): MNHEY, SMNVEV (reference sequence). Trimming took off 1 base at V and 7 bases at J, with 10 bases between the two ends. The CDR3 is 14 amino acids. Written as DNA, the CDR3 is TGTGCCAGCAGTTTATTAGTAGGAGACGGGGAGCTGTTTTTT. Protein sequence: CASSLLVGDGELFF.

The rearrangement joins TRBV19 to TRBJ1-1, with D possibly TRBD1 on 6 matching bases. CDR3 length equals 13 residues. V shed 8 bases and J shed 1 base, with 11 bases lying between them. Per germline, CDR1 LNHDA and CDR2 SQIVND (reference sequence). The CDR3: CASRQEKNTEAFF. DNA of the CDR3: TGTGCCAGTCGACAGGAGAAGAACACTGAAGCTTTCTTT.

The genes are TRBV12-5 and TRBJ2-3, with 12 bases that match TRBD2. This CDR3 region has 18 residues. Germline-derived CDR1 and CDR2 are LGHNT and FRNRAP. V lost 6 bases to trimming and J lost 2 bases; unmatched junction nucleotides: 12. The chain's CDR3 is CASGLPWTSGANTDTQYF. The CDR3, as DNA: TGTGCTAGTGGGTTGCCCTGGACTAGCGGGGCGAACACAGATACGCAGTATTTT.

The gene calls are TRBV2 and TRBJ2-5; TRBD2 agrees at 15 bases. Germline trimming cut 2 bases from V and 5 bases from J; bases unmatched to any gene: 6. This CDR3 contains 17 residues. CDR1 and CDR2 from the germline V gene are SNHLY and FYNNEI. Written as DNA, the CDR3 is TGTGCCAGCAGTGAACGGGGCGGACTAGCGGGGGGGGAGACCCAGTACTTC. It translates to CASSERGGLAGGETQYF.

The chain joins TRBV7-9 to TRBJ2-1; a weak D match, TRBD1 (5 bases). The CDR3 sequence is 12 residues long. Germline assignment: CDR1 SEHNR and CDR2 FQNEAQ (reference sequence). V lost 5 bases to trimming and J lost 8 bases, with 10 bases between them. CDR3 amino acids: CASSPGIDEQFF. The CDR3 DNA sequence: TGTGCCAGCAGCCCAGGGATCGATGAGCAGTTCTTC.

This clonotype was picked up many times. This sequence joins TRBV12-3 or TRBV12-4 and TRBJ1-6; 12 bases are shared with TRBD1. Trimming cost V 6 bases and J 9 bases; bases outside gene matches: 6. The CDR3 extends over 15 amino acids. The CDR3 region is CASSPGQGAGSPLHF. The CDR3 region has the DNA TGTGCCAGCAGCCCGGGACAGGGGGCGGGTTCACCCCTCCACTTT.

This clonotype was found a few times. The CDR3 sequence: CASSLDHGVEQYF. DNA for the CDR3: TGTGCCAGCAGCTTAGATCATGGCGTCGAGCAGTACTTC. The chain couples TRBV11-3 to TRBJ2-7; no clear D gene. There are 13 residues in the CDR3. Germline CDR1 is SGHNT and CDR2 is YENEEA. The germline V and J ends were trimmed by 0 bases and 6 bases, with 9 bases remaining between them.

This chain connects TRBV7-3 to TRBJ2-2; the D call may be TRBD1 or TRBD2 (6 bases each). V lost 2 bases to trimming and J lost 5 bases, with 15 bases between them. Germline V gene lookup returns CDR1 SGHTA and CDR2 FQGTGA. This CDR3 is 16 amino acids long. The CDR3 is CASSLVPGARTGELFF. The CDR3 region has the DNA TGTGCCAGCAGCTTAGTTCCGGGGGCGAGAACCGGGGAGCTGTTTTTT. The full variable domain, its missing parts supplied by reference TRBV7-3 and TRBJ2-2, is GAGVSQTPSNKVTEKGKYVELRCDPISGHTALYWYRQSLGQGPEFLIYFQGTGAADDSGLPNDRFFAVRPEGSVSTLKIQRTERGDSAVYLCASSLVPGARTGELFFGEGSRLTVL.

This chain uses TRBV27 with TRBJ1-1; 7 bases map to TRBD1. There are 15 residues in the CDR3. Germline loops: CDR1 MNHEY, CDR2 SMNVEV (reference sequence). V trimming: 5 bases; J trimming: 2 bases; junction bases outside the gene matches: 8. The CDR3 nucleotides read TGTGCCAGCAGTCCACGTGGGACAGCAAACACTGAAGCTTTCTTT. Its protein product is CASSPRGTANTEAFF.

The chain joins TRBV5-4 to TRBJ1-5; D remains ambiguous. The V gene's germline CDR1 is SGHNT and CDR2 YYREEE (reference sequence). Trimming shortened V by 0 bases and J by 3 bases, and 10 bases separated the two germline ends. The CDR3 covers 15 residues. The chain's CDR3 is CASSLDGGLNQPQHF. In DNA, the CDR3 is TGTGCCAGCAGCTTGGACGGTGGGCTCAATCAGCCCCAGCATTTT. The full variable domain, completed using reference TRBV5-4 and TRBJ1-5, is ETGVTQSPTHLIKTRGQQVTLRCSSQSGHNTVSWYQQALGQGPQFIFQYYREEENGRGNFPPRFSGLQFPNYSSELNVNALELDDSALYLCASSLDGGLNQPQHFGDGTRLSIL.

V gene TRBV6-2 or TRBV6-3 combines with J gene TRBJ2-1, with unresolved D. The CDR3 totals 15 residues. The ends were cut back, 7 bases at V and 0 bases at J, with 13 bases in the middle. Germline CDR1 MNHEY, CDR2 SVGEGT. Here the CDR3 DNA reads TGTGCCAGCACCCCGGGCAGTAGCTCCTACAATGAGCAGTTCTTC. Translating it yields CASTPGSSSYNEQFF.

The chain uses TRBV4-3 and TRBJ1-3; tentative D call: TRBD1 (5 bases). Germline CDR1 and CDR2: LGHNA and YSLEER. V was cut by 3 bases and J by 0 bases, with 12 bases left in between. The CDR3 is 16 residues long. Here the CDR3 reads CASSQDTSDSGNTIYF. The CDR3, as DNA: TGCGCCAGCAGCCAGGACACGTCAGACTCTGGAAACACCATATATTTT.

A single count supports this clonotype. The genes are TRBV9 and TRBJ2-3, with D perhaps given as TRBD1 or TRBD2 (6 bases each). The CDR3 contains 17 residues. Trimming took off 4 bases at V and 3 bases at J, with 21 bases between the two ends. Germline V gives CDR1 SGDLS, CDR2 YYNGEE. Written as DNA, the CDR3 is TGTGCCAGCAGCCCCACGGGGGCGGGACTCTTTACAGATACGCAGTATTTT. Residues: CASSPTGAGLFTDTQYF.

This clonotype has ten or more counts. This chain uses TRBV19 with TRBJ1-5, with D possibly TRBD1 on 6 matching bases. This CDR3 region has 14 residues. V was trimmed by 2 bases and J by 2 bases, leaving 7 bases between them. The V gene's germline CDR1 is LNHDA and CDR2 SQIVND (reference sequence). The chain's CDR3 is CASSIWTGNQPQHF. The CDR3 coding sequence is TGTGCCAGTAGTATATGGACAGGCAATCAGCCCCAGCATTTT.

The gene calls are TRBV10-2 and TRBJ2-1, with TRBD2 as a possible D gene (5 bases). CDR1 and CDR2 from the germline V gene are WSHSY and SAAADI. V was trimmed by 9 bases and J by 6 bases, leaving 12 bases between them. This CDR3 spans 12 amino acids. The CDR3 sequence is CASSGGPNEQFF. As DNA, the CDR3 is TGCGCCAGTTCTGGAGGCCCCAATGAGCAGTTCTTC.

This clonotype was counted between two and nine times. The chain joins TRBV6-2 or TRBV6-3 to TRBJ2-1, with 11 positions matching TRBD2. The CDR3 covers 17 residues. The germline V gene encodes CDR1 MNHEY and CDR2 SVGEGT. J gave up 4 bases and V 6 bases, and 11 bases lay outside the gene matches. CDR3 in amino acids: CASRGLLAGGPYNEQFF. DNA for the CDR3: TGTGCCAGCAGAGGTCTTCTAGCGGGGGGCCCGTACAATGAGCAGTTCTTC.

This chain connects TRBV2 to TRBJ2-2, with TRBD2 matching over 7 bases. The V gene's germline CDR1 is SNHLY and CDR2 FYNNEI. The CDR3 is 16 amino acids. Trimming at V came to 1 base and at J to 4 bases, leaving 6 bases not matched to a gene. CDR3 protein: CASSEEPGRVTGELFF. CDR3 DNA sequence: TGTGCCAGCAGTGAAGAACCAGGGAGGGTCACCGGGGAGCTGTTTTTT.

This clonotype was detected ten times or more. The chain is built from TRBV20-1 and TRBJ1-1; D may be TRBD1 (6 bases). Trimming removed 4 bases from V and 0 bases from J, with 12 bases in between. The germline V gene has CDR1 DFQATT and CDR2 SNEGSKA (reference sequence). The CDR3 covers 14 residues. CDR3 coding DNA: TGCAGTGCTAAAGCAGGGGCTATGAACACTGAAGCTTTCTTT. It is translated as CSAKAGAMNTEAFF.

V and J are TRBV5-1 and TRBJ2-3; the D gene is possibly TRBD2 (6 bases). Per germline, CDR1 SGHRS and CDR2 YFSETQ. This CDR3 comprises 16 residues. V lost 0 bases and J 2 bases, leaving 13 bases between the germline ends. Here the CDR3 reads CASSLEFGGTTDTQYF. The CDR3 bases are TGCGCCAGCAGCTTGGAGTTTGGGGGGACCACAGATACGCAGTATTTT. The full variable domain, with the rest looked up from reference TRBV5-1 and TRBJ2-3, is KAGVTQTPRYLIKTRGQQVTLSCSPISGHRSVSWYQQTPGQGLQFLFEYFSETQRNKGNFPGRFSGRQFSNSRSEMNVSTLELGDSALYLCASSLEFGGTTDTQYFGPGTRLTVL.

The J gene is TRBJ2-1, the V gene TRBV5-4; 8 positions agree with TRBD2. V was pared by 3 bases and J by 6 bases, with 20 bases of the junction left unmatched. Germline-derived CDR1 and CDR2 are SGHNT and YYREEE (reference sequence). The CDR3 runs 19 residues. The CDR3 loop is CASSYNKRIAGGRGNEQFF. The DNA of the CDR3 is TGTGCCAGCAGCTACAATAAACGGATCGCGGGGGGTAGGGGCAATGAGCAGTTCTTC.

In this sample, this clonotype turned up a few times. The junction departs from the called germline gene at one end, perhaps through a read error. This sequence joins TRBV7-7 and TRBJ2-2; D unclear. The CDR3 has 15 amino acids. CDR1 SSHAT and CDR2 FNYEAQ come from the germline V gene (reference sequence). CDR3 sequence (DNA): TGTGCTAGCAGCTTGGAACACGGATTACCCGGGGAGCTGTTTTTT. This translates into CASSLEHGLPGELFF.

V usage is TRBV6-2 or TRBV6-3 and J usage is TRBJ2-7; D gene uncertain. This CDR3 is built from 13 residues. CDR1 is MNHEY, CDR2 SVGEGT, per germline. Trimming shortened V by 3 bases and J by 3 bases, and 9 bases separated the two germline ends. The CDR3 DNA reads as TGTGCCAGCAGTTATTCGGCTAGCTACGAGCAGTACGTC. It specifies CASSYSASYEQYV.